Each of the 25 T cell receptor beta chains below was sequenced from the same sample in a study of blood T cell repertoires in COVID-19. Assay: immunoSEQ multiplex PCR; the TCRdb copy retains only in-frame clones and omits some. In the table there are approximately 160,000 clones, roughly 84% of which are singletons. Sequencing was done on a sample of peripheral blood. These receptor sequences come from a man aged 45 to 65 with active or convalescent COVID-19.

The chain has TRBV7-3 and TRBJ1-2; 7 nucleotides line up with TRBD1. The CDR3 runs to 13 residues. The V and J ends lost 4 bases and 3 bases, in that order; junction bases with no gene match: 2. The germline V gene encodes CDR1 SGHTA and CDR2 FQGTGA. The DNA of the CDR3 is TGTGCCAGCAGCTCCGGGACAGACTATGGCTACACCTTC. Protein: CASSSGTDYGYTF.

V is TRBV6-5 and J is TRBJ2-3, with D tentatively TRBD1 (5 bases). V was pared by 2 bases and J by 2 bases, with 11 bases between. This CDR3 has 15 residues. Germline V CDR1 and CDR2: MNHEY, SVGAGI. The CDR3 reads CASSYGDRLTDTQYF. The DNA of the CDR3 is TGTGCCAGCAGTTACGGCGACAGACTCACAGATACGCAGTATTTT.

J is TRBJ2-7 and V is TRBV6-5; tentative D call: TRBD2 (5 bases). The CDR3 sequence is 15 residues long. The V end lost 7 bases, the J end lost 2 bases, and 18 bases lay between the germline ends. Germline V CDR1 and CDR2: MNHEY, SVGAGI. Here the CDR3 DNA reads TGTGCCAGCACCCAAAGCCCGGGAACGGCCTACGAGCAGTACTTC. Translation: CASTQSPGTAYEQYF.

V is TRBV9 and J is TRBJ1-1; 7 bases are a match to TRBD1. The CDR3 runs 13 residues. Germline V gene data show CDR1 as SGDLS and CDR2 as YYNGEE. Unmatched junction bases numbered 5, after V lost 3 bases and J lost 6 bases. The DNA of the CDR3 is TGTGCCAGCAGCGCCGGAGGACAGGCTGAAGCTTTCTTT. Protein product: CASSAGGQAEAFF. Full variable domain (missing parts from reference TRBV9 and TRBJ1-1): DSGVTQTPKHLITATGQRVTLRCSPRSGDLSVYWYQQSLDQGLQFLIQYYNGEERAKGNILERFSAQQFPDLHSELNLSSLELGDSALYFCASSAGGQAEAFFGQGTRLTVV.

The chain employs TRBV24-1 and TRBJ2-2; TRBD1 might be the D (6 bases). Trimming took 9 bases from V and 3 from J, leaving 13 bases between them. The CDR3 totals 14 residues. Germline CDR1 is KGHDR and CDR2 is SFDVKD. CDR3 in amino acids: CATGHRADTGELFF. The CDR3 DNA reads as TGTGCCACCGGTCACAGGGCCGACACCGGGGAGCTGTTTTTT.

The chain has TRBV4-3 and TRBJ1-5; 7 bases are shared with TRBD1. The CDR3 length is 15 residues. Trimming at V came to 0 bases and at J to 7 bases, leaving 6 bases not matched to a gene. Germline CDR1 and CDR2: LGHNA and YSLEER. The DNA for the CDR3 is TGCGCCAGCAGCCAAGATGAGGGGGCCTGGCAGCCCCAGCATTTT. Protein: CASSQDEGAWQPQHF.

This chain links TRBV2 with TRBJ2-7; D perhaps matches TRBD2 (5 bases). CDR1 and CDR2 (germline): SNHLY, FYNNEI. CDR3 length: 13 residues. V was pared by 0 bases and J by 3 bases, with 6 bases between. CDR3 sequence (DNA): TGTGCCAGCAGTGAAGCGGGAGTCTACGAGCAGTACTTC. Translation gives CASSEAGVYEQYF.

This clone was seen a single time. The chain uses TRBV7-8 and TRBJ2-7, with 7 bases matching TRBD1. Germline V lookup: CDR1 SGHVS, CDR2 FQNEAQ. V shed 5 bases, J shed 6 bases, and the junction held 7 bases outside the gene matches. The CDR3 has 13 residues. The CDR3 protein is CASSTGTVLEQYF. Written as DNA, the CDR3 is TGTGCCAGCAGCACCGGGACAGTCCTCGAGCAGTACTTC.

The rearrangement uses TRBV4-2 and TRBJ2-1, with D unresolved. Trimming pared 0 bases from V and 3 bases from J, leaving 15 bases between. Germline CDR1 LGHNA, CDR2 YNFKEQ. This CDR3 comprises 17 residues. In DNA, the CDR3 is TGTGCCAGCAGCCAAGATCAAGGTAGCCTTGACTACAATGAGCAGTTCTTC. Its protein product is CASSQDQGSLDYNEQFF.

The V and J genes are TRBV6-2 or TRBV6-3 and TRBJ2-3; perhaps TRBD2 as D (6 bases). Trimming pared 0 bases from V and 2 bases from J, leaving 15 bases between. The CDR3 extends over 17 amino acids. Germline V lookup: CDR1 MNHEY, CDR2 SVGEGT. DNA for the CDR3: TGTGCCAGCAGTTACTCGGGTACGGGGGTGACCACAGATACGCAGTATTTT. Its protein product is CASSYSGTGVTTDTQYF.

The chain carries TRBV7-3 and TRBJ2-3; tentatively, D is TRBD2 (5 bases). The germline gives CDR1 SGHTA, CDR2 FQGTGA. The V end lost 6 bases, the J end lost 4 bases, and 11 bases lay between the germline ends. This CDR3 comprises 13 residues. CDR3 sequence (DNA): TGTGCCAGCAGTCATAGCGATGCAGATACGCAGTATTTT. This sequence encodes CASSHSDADTQYF.

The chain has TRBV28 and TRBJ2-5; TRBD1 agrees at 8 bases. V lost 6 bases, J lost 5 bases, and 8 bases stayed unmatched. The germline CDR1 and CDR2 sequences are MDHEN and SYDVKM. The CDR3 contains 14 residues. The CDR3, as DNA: TGTGCCAGCAGGGACGACAGGGGCATTGAGACCCAGTACTTC. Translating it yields CASRDDRGIETQYF.

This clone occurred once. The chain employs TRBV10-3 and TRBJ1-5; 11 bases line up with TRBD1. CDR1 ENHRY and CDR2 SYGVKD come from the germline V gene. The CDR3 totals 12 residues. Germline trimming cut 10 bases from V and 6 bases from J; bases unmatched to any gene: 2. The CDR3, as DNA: TGTGCCACCGGGACAGGGGGTCAGCCCCAGCATTTT. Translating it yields CATGTGGQPQHF.

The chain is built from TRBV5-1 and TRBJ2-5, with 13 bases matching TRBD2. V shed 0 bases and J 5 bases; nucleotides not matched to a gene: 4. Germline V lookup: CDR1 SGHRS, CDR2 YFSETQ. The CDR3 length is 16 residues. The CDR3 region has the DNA TGCGCCAGCAGCTTGGGGACTAGCGGGAGTTTCGAGACCCAGTACTTC. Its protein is CASSLGTSGSFETQYF.

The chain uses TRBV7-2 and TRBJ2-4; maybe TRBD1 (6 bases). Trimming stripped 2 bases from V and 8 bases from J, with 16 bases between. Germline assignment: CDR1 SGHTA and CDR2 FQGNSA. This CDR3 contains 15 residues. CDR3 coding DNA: TGTGCCAGCAGCTTAAGGTCCACAGGGTGGGACATTCAGTACTTC. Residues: CASSLRSTGWDIQYF.

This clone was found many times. CDR3 loop: CASSQVALAGDHEQYF. The CDR3 region has the DNA TGCGCCAGCAGCCAAGTAGCGCTAGCGGGAGACCACGAGCAGTACTTC. V gene TRBV4-1 combines with J gene TRBJ2-7; 10 nucleotides align to TRBD2. Germline CDR1 reads MGHRA; CDR2 reads YSYEKL. Trimming at V came to 1 base and at J to 5 bases, leaving 8 bases not matched to a gene. There are 16 residues in the CDR3.

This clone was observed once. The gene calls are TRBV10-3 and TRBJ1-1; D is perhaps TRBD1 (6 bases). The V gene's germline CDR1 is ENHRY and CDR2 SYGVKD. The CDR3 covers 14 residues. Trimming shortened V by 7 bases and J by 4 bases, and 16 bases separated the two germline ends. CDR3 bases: TGTGCCATCAAAGAGGGGGTAGTCGTCACTGAAGCTTTCTTT. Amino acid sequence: CAIKEGVVVTEAFF.

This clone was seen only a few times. Here the CDR3 reads CATSSIGGTQPQHF. The CDR3 region has the DNA TGTGCCACCAGCAGCATAGGGGGTACACAGCCCCAGCATTTT. The rearrangement joins TRBV24-1 to TRBJ1-5; possible D gene TRBD1, 6 bases. The CDR3 totals 14 residues. Germline values: CDR1 KGHDR, CDR2 SFDVKD. V was cut by 7 bases and J by 7 bases, with 16 bases left in between.

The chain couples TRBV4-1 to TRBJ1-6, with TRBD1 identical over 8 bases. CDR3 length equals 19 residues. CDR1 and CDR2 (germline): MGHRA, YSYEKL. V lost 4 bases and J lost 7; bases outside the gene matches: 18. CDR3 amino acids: CASSLQGQGAAQVNSPLHF. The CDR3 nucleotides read TGCGCCAGCAGCCTACAGGGGCAGGGGGCCGCGCAGGTGAATTCACCCCTCCACTTT.

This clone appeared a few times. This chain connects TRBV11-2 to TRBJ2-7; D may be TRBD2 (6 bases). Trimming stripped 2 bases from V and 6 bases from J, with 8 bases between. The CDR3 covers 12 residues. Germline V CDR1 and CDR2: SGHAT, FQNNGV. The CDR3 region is CASSLPGGEQYF. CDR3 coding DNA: TGTGCCAGCAGCTTACCCGGGGGCGAGCAGTACTTC.

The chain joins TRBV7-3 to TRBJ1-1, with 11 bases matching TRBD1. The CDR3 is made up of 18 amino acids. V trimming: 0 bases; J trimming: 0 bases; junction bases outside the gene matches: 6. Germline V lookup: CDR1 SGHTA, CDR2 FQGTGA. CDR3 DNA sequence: TGTGCCAGCAGCTTAACGTACAGGACAGGGGGCATGAACACTGAAGCTTTCTTT. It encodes CASSLTYRTGGMNTEAFF.

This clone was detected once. This chain's CDR3 is CASSFGLGVPDGYTF. The CDR3 DNA reads TGTGCCAGCAGCTTTGGCTTAGGGGTTCCTGATGGCTACACCTTC. The chain uses TRBV7-2 and TRBJ1-2; possible D gene TRBD1, 5 bases. CDR1 and CDR2 (germline): SGHTA, FQGNSA. The CDR3 consists of 15 residues. The V gene lost 3 bases and the J gene lost 6 bases, with 17 bases spanning the gap.

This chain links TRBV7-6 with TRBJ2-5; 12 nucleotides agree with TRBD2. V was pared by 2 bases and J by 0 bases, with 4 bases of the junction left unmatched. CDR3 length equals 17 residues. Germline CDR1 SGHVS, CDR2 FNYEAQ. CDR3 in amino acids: CASSLRLAGGNQETQYF. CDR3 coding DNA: TGTGCCAGCAGCTTAAGGCTAGCGGGGGGGAACCAAGAGACCCAGTACTTC.

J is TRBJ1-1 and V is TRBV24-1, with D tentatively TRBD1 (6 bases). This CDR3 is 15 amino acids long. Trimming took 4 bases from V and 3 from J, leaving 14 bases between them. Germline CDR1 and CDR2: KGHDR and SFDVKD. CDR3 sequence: CATSEGAGGDTEAFF. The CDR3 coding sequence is TGTGCCACCAGTGAGGGGGCTGGCGGTGACACTGAAGCTTTCTTT.

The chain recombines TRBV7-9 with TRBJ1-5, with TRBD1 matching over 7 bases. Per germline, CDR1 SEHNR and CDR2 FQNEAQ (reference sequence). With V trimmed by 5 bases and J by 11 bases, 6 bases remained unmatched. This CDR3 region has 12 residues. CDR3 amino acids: CASSRQGPAQHF. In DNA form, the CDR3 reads TGTGCCAGCAGCAGACAGGGTCCGGCCCAGCATTTT.